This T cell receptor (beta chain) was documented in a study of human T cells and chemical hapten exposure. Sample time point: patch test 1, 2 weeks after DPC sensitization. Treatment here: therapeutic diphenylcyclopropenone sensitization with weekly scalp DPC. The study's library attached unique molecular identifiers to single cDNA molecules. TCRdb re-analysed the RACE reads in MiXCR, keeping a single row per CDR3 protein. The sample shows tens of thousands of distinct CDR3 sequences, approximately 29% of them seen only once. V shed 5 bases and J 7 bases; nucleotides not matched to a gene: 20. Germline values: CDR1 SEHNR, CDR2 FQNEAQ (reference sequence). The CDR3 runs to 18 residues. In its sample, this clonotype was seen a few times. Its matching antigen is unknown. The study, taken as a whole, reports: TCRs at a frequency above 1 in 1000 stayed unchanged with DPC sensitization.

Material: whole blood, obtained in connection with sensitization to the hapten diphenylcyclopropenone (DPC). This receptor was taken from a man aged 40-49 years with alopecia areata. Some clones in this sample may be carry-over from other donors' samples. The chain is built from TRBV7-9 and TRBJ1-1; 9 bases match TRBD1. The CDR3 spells CASSTIGAPGQGFGEAFF. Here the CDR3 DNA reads TGTGCCAGCAGCACCATAGGAGCCCCGGGACAGGGTTTCGGTGAAGCTTTCTTT.